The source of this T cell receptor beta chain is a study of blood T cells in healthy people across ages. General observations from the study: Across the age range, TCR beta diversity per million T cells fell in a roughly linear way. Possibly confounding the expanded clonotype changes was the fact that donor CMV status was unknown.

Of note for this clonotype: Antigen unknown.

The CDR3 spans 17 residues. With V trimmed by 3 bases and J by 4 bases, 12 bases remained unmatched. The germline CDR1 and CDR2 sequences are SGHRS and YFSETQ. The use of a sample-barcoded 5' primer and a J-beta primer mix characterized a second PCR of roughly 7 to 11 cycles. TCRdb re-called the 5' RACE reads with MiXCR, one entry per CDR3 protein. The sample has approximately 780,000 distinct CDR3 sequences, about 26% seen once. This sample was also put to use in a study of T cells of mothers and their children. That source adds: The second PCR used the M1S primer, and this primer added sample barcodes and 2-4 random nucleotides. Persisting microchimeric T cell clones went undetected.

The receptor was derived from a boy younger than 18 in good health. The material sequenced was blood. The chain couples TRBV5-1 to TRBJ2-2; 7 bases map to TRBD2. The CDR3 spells CASSSNPGGGATGELFF. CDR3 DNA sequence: TGCGCCAGCAGCTCCAACCCCGGGGGAGGGGCCACCGGGGAGCTGTTTTTT.